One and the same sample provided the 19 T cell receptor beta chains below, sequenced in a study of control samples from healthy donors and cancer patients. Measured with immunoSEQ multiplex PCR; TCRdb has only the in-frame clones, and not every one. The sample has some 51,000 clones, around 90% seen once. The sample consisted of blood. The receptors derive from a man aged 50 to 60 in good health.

CDR3 protein: CAWSDSYGYTF. For the CDR3, the DNA is TGTGCCTGGAGTGATAGTTATGGCTACACCTTC. This chain uses TRBV30 with TRBJ1-2, with unresolved D. CDR3 length equals 11 residues. Trimming shortened V by 1 base and J by 5 bases, and 5 bases separated the two germline ends. The germline V gene has CDR1 GTSNPN and CDR2 SVGIG (reference sequence).

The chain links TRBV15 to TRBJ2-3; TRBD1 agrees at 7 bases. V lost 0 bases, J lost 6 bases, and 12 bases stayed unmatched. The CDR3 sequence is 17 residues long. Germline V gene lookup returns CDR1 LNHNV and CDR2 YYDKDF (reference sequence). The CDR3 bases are TGTGCCACCAGCAGAGATATAAGGACAGGAATAGGGGATACGCAGTATTTT. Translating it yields CATSRDIRTGIGDTQYF.

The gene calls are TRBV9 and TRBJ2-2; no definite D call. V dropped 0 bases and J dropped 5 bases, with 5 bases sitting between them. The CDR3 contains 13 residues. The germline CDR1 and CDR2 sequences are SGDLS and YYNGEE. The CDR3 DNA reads TGTGCCAGCAGCGTAGGGGATACCGGGGAGCTGTTTTTT. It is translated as CASSVGDTGELFF. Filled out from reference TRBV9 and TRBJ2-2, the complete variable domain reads DSGVTQTPKHLITATGQRVTLRCSPRSGDLSVYWYQQSLDQGLQFLIQYYNGEERAKGNILERFSAQQFPDLHSELNLSSLELGDSALYFCASSVGDTGELFFGEGSRLTVL.

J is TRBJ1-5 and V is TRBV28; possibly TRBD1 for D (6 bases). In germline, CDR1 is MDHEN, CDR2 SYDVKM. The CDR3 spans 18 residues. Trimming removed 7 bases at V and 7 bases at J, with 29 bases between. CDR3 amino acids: CASTPSPWGPGGNQPQHF. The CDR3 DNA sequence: TGTGCCAGCACCCCCAGTCCATGGGGGCCAGGAGGTAACCAGCCCCAGCATTTT.

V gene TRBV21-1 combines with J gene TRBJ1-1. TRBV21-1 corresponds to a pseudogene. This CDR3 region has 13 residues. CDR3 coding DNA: TGTGCCAGCAGCCCCAAGGGGGGGACTGAAGCTTTCTTT. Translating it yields CASSPKGGTEAFF.

CDR3 protein: CASTPGGTVNTEAFF. In nucleotides, the CDR3 is TGTGCCAGCACCCCAGGCGGGACGGTGAACACTGAAGCTTTCTTT. The V call is TRBV28, the J call TRBJ1-1; D perhaps matches TRBD1 (5 bases). The V gene's germline CDR1 is MDHEN and CDR2 SYDVKM. This CDR3 has 15 amino acids. Trimming left V 7 bases short and J 0 bases short, with 15 bases between.

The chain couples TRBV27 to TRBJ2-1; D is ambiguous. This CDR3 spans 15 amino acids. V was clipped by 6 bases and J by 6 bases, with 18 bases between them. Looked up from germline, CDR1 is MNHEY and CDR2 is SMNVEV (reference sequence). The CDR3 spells CASSLLTFESNEQFF. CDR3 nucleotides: TGTGCCAGCAGCCTCCTAACCTTTGAGTCCAATGAGCAGTTCTTC.

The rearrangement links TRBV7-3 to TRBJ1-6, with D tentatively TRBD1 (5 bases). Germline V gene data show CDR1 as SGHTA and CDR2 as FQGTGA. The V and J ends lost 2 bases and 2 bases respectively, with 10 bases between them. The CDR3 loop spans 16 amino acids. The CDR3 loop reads CASSLQGGTYNSPLHF. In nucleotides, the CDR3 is TGTGCCAGCAGCTTACAGGGAGGAACCTATAATTCACCCCTCCACTTT.

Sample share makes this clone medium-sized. The CDR3 region has the DNA TGTGCCAGCAGCTTAATGGTTAACGGAGCCTACGAGCAGTACTTC. It yields the protein CASSLMVNGAYEQYF. The genes are TRBV5-5 and TRBJ2-7; D is unresolved. Germline V CDR1 and CDR2: SGHKS, YYEKEE (reference sequence). With 2 bases removed from V and 2 bases from J, the gap between germline ends came to 14 bases. The CDR3 length is 15 residues.

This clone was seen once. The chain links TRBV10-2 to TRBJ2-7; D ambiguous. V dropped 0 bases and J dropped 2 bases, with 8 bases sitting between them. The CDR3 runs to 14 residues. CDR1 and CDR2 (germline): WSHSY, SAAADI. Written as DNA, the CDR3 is TGCGCCAGCAGTGAGTCGAACTCCCCCTACGAGCAGTACTTC. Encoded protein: CASSESNSPYEQYF.

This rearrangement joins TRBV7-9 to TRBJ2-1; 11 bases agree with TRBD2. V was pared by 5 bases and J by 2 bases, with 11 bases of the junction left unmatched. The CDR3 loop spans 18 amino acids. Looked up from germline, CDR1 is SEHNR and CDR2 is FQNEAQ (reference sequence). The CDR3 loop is CASSHGTSGLLTYNEQFF. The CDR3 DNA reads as TGTGCCAGCAGCCACGGGACTAGCGGACTTCTCACCTACAATGAGCAGTTCTTC.

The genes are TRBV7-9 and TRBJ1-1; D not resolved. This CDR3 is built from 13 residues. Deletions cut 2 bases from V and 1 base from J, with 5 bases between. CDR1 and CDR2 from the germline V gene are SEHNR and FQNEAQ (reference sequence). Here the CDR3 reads CASSLPGNTEAFF. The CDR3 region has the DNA TGTGCCAGCAGCTTACCCGGGAACACTGAAGCTTTCTTT.

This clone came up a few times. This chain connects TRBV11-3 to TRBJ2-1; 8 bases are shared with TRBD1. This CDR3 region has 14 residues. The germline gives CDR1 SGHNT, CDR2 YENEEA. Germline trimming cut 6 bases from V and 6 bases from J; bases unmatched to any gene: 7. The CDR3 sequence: CASRGTGSSNEQFF. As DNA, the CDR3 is TGTGCCAGCAGGGGGACAGGCTCGAGCAATGAGCAGTTCTTC.

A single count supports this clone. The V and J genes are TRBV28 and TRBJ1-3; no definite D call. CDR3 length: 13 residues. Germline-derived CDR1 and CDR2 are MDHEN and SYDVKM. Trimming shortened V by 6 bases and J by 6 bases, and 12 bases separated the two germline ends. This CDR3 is CASRETLENTIYF. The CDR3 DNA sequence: TGTGCCAGCAGGGAAACCCTGGAAAACACCATATATTTT.

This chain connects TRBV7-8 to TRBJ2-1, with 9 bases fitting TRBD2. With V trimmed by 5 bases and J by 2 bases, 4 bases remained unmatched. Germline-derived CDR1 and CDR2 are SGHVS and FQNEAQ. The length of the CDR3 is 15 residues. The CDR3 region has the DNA TGTGCCAGCAGCCCCCGACTAGCGGCCTACAATGAGCAGTTCTTC. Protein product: CASSPRLAAYNEQFF.

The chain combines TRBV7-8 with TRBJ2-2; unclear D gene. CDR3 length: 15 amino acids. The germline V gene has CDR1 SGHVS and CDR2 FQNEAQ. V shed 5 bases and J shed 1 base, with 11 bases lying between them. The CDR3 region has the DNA TGTGCCAGCAGCCCCTTAATCAGGAACACCGGGGAGCTGTTTTTT. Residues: CASSPLIRNTGELFF.

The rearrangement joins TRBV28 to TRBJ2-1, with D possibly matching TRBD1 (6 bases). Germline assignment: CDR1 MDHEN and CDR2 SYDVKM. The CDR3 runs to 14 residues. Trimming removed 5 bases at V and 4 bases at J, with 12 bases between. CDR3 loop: CASSAQGKYNEQFF. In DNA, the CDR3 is TGTGCCAGCAGTGCCCAGGGGAAGTACAATGAGCAGTTCTTC.

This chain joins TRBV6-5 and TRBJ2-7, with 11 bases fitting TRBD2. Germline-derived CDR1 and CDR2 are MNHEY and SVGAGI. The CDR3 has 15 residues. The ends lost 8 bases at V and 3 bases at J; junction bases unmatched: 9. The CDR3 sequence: CASRRTSGRDYEQYF. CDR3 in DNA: TGTGCCAGCCGTAGGACTAGCGGGCGTGACTACGAGCAGTACTTC.

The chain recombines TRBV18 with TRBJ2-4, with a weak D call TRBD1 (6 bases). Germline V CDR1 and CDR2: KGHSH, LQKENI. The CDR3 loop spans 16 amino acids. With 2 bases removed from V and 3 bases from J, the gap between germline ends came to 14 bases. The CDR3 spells CASSPAQGGGKNIQYF. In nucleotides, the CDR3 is TGTGCCAGCTCACCAGCCCAAGGGGGTGGCAAAAACATTCAGTACTTC.